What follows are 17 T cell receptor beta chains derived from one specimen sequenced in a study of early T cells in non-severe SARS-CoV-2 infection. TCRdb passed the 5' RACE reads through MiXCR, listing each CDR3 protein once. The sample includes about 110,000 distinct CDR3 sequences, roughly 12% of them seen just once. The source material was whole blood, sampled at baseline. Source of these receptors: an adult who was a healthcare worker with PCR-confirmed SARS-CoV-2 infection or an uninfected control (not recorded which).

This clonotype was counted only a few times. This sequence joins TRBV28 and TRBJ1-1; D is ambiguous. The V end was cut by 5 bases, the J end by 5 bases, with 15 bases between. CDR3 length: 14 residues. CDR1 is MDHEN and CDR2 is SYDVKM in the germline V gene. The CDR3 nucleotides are TGTGCCAGCAGTCCCCGGGCTACTTTAACTGAAGCTTTCTTT. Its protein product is CASSPRATLTEAFF.

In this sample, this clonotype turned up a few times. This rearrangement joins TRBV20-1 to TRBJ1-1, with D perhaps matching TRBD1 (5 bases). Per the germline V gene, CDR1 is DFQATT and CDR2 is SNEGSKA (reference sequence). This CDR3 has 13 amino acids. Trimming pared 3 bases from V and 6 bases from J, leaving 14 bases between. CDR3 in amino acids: CSASSRVDAEAFF. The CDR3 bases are TGCAGTGCTAGCTCCAGGGTCGACGCTGAAGCTTTCTTT.

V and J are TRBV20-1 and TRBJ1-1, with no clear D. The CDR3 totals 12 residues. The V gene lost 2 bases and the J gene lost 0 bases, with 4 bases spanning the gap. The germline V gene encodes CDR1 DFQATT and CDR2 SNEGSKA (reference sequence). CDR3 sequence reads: CSARRLNTEAFF. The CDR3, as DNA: TGCAGTGCTAGAAGGCTGAACACTGAAGCTTTCTTT.

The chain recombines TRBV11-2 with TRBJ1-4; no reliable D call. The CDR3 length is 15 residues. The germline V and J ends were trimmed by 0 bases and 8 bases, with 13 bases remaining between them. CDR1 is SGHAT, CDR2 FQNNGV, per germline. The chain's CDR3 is CASSLDGSGGEKLFF. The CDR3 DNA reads TGTGCCAGCAGCTTAGACGGTTCAGGAGGAGAAAAACTGTTTTTT.

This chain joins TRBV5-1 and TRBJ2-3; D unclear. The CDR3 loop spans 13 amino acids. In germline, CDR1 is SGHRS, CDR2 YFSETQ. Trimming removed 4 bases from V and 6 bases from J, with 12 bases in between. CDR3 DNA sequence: TGCGCCAGCAGCAGCCCACCTACGGATACGCAGTATTTT. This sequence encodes CASSSPPTDTQYF. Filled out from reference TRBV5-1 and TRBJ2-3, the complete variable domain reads KAGVTQTPRYLIKTRGQQVTLSCSPISGHRSVSWYQQTPGQGLQFLFEYFSETQRNKGNFPGRFSGRQFSNSRSEMNVSTLELGDSALYLCASSSPPTDTQYFGPGTRLTVL.

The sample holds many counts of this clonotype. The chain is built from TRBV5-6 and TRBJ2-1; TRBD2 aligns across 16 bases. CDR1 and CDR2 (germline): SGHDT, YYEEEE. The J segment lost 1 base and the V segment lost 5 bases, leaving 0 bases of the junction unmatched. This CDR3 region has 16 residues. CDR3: CASRGLAGGSYNEQFF. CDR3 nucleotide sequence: TGTGCCAGCAGGGGACTAGCGGGAGGGTCCTACAATGAGCAGTTCTTC. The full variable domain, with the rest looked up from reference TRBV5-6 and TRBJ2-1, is DAGVTQSPTHLIKTRGQQVTLRCSPKSGHDTVSWYQQALGQGPQFIFQYYEEEERQRGNFPDRFSGHQFPNYSSELNVNALLLGDSALYLCASRGLAGGSYNEQFFGPGTRLTVL.

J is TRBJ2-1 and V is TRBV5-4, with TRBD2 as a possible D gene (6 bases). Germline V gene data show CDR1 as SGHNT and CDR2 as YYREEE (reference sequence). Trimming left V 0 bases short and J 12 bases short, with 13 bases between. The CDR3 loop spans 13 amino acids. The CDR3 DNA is TGTGCCAGCAGCTTGGTGTCCGGGGGACGGCAGTTCTTC. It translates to CASSLVSGGRQFF.

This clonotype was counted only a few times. The CDR3 is CSAGDRKAFF. CDR3 nucleotides: TGCAGTGCGGGGGACAGAAAAGCTTTCTTT. V is TRBV20-1 and J is TRBJ1-1; 7 nucleotides line up with TRBD1. V shed 6 bases and J 9 bases; nucleotides not matched to a gene: 4. From germline, CDR1 is DFQATT and CDR2 SNEGSKA (reference sequence). The CDR3 consists of 10 residues.

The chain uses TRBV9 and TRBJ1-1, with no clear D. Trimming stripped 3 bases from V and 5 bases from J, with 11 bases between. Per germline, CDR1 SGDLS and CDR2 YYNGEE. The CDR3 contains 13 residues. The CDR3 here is CASSGPVGTEAFF. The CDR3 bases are TGTGCCAGCAGCGGACCGGTTGGTACTGAAGCTTTCTTT.

CDR3 protein: CASSYDRGVNEQFF. As DNA, the CDR3 is TGTGCCAGCAGTTACGATAGGGGGGTAAATGAGCAGTTCTTC. The chain has TRBV6-5 and TRBJ2-1; tentatively, D is TRBD1 or TRBD2 (6 bases each). The CDR3 is made up of 14 amino acids. Germline loops: CDR1 MNHEY, CDR2 SVGAGI. The V and J ends lost 2 bases and 7 bases respectively, with 12 bases between them.

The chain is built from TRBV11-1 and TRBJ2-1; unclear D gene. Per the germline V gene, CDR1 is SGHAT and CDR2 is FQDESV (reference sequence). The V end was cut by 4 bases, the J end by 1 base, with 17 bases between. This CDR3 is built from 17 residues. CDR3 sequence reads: CASSSTSNSYSYNEQFF. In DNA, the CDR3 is TGTGCCAGCAGCTCCACCTCCAACAGCTATTCCTACAATGAGCAGTTCTTC.

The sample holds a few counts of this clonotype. DNA for the CDR3: TGTGCCAGCAGCGCTACAGTGCTCAGGGCTGGGGCCAACGTCCTGACTTTC. As protein: CASSATVLRAGANVLTF. This chain connects TRBV9 to TRBJ2-6; tentatively, D is TRBD1 (5 bases). V lost 3 bases and J lost 2, with 15 bases in between. The CDR3 has 17 amino acids. Germline V gives CDR1 SGDLS, CDR2 YYNGEE.

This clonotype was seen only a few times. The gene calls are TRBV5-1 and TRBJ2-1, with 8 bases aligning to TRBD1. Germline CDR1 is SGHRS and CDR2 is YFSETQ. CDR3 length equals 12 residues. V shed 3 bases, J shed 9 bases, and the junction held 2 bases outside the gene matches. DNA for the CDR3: TGCGCCAGCAGCTCGACAGGGGTTGAGCAGTTCTTC. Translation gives CASSSTGVEQFF.

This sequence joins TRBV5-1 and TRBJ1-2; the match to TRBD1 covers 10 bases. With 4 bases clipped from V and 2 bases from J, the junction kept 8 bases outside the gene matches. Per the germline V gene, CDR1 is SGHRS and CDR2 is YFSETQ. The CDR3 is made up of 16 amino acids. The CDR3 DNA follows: TGCGCCAGCAGCGTGGACAGGGGGGAAGGAAACTATGGCTACACCTTC. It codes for CASSVDRGEGNYGYTF.

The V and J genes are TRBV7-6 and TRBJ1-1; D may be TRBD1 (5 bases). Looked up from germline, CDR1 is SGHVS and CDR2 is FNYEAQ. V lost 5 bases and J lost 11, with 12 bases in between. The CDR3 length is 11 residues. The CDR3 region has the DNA TGTGCCAGCAGCCCTGGGACGGGTGCTTTCTTT. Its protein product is CASSPGTGAFF.

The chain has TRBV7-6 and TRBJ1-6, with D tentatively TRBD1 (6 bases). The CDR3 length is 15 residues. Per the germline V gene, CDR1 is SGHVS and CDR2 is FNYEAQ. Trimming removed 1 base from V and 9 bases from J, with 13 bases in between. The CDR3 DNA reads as TGTGCCAGCAGCTTAGGGGGGGGCGTGCGTTCACCCCTCCACTTT. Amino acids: CASSLGGGVRSPLHF.

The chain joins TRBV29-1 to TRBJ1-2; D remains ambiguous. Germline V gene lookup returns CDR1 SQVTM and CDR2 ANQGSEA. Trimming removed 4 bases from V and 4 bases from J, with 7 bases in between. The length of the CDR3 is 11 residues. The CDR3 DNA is TGCAGCGTTGGACCGGTCTATGGCTACACCTTC. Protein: CSVGPVYGYTF.